A selection of T cell receptor beta chains follows, all from one sample in a study of T-cell memory formation after mild COVID-19. Each CDR3 protein gets one entry after TCRdb re-called the 5' RACE reads with MiXCR. The sample carries some 330,000 distinct CDR3 sequences, more than 20% recorded once. Sequencing was performed on PBMCs or a T cell subset sorted from them (not recorded which). These receptors were collected from an adult woman who had mild COVID-19 (a few samples of this study predate the infection). Cell type and time point are not known. Both conserved end residues are part of each CDR3. The D gene is left open where the match is weak. The size field is filled for only some rows; it gives once, few, many or a size class.

>TRBJ2-2|.|TRBV14|.
CASSQDSTGELFF
TGTGCCAGCAGCCAAGACAGCACCGGGGAGCTGTTTTTT
>TRBJ2-7|few|TRBV20-1|TRBD1
CSAGQGESYEQYF
TGCAGTGCCGGACAGGGAGAGTCCTACGAGCAGTACTTC
>TRBJ2-1|.|TRBV29-1|TRBD2
CSAWTSGGSYNEQFF
TGCAGCGCTTGGACTAGCGGGGGATCATACAATGAGCAGTTCTTC
>TRBJ2-1|.|TRBV20-1|TRBD2
CSAGGLAGPEQFF
TGCAGTGCTGGAGGACTAGCGGGACCCGAGCAGTTCTTC
>TRBJ2-2|.|TRBV27|.
CASSFGGQAGELFF
TGTGCCAGCAGTTTCGGAGGGCAGGCCGGGGAGCTGTTTTTT
>TRBJ1-3|once|TRBV20-1|.
CSAQDRRDTIYF
TGCAGTGCTCAAGACAGGCGCGACACCATATATTTT
>TRBJ2-5|.|TRBV6-5|.
CASSKHPTTEPQETQYF
TGTGCCAGCAGTAAGCACCCCACAACAGAGCCCCAAGAGACCCAGTACTTC
>TRBJ2-2|few|TRBV12-3/TRBV12-4|.
CASTLGSRAQELFF
TGTGCCAGCACTCTAGGATCCAGAGCACAAGAGCTGTTTTTT
>TRBJ2-7|few|TRBV12-3/TRBV12-4|.
CASSLSVTYEQYF
TGTGCCAGCAGTTTGTCGGTGACCTACGAGCAGTACTTC
>TRBJ2-3|many|TRBV6-5|TRBD1
CASSRGTGGSTDTQYF
TGTGCCAGCAGCCGAGGGACAGGGGGAAGCACAGATACGCAGTATTTT
>TRBJ1-1|.|TRBV14|TRBD1
CASSHRRTGGRGTNTEAFF
TGTGCCAGCAGCCACCGTAGGACAGGGGGCCGCGGGACGAACACTGAAGCTTTCTTT
>TRBJ2-1|few|TRBV24-1|.
CATSDSEDGEQFF
TGTGCCACCAGTGATTCGGAAGACGGTGAGCAGTTCTTC
>TRBJ2-1|.|TRBV24-1|TRBD2
CATGTGGPEFF
TGTGCCACCGGGACGGGAGGGCCAGAATTCTTC
>TRBJ2-3|.|TRBV5-1|TRBD2
CASNRLAGPRTDTQYF
TGCGCCAGCAACCGACTAGCGGGGCCCCGGACAGATACGCAGTATTTT
>TRBJ1-3|.|TRBV9|.
CASSVAPASGNTIYF
TGTGCCAGCAGCGTAGCTCCCGCCTCTGGAAACACCATATATTTT
>TRBJ2-2|.|TRBV12-3/TRBV12-4|.
CASSRQRAGELFF
TGTGCCAGCAGTAGACAGAGGGCCGGGGAGCTGTTTTTT
>TRBJ2-3|many|TRBV4-1|TRBD2
CASSRIVAGADTQYF
TGCGCCAGCAGTCGAATTGTGGCGGGGGCAGATACGCAGTATTTT
>TRBJ1-2|few|TRBV20-1|.
CSARDGPRGPNGYTF
TGCAGTGCTAGAGATGGTCCAAGGGGACCGAACGGCTACACCTTC
>TRBJ2-1|.|TRBV7-2|TRBD2
CARSLTSGSYNEQFF
TGTGCCAGGAGCCTGACTAGCGGGAGTTACAATGAGCAGTTCTTC
>TRBJ2-1|few|TRBV5-1|.
CASSLPGNNEQFF
TGCGCCAGCAGCTTGCCGGGGAACAATGAGCAGTTCTTC
>TRBJ2-7|few|TRBV20-1|.
CSAWTADGGEQYF
TGCAGTGCTTGGACAGCCGATGGGGGGGAGCAGTACTTC
>TRBJ2-7|many|TRBV5-1|.
CASSPQATGSSYEQYF
TGCGCCAGCAGCCCCCAGGCCACCGGGAGCTCCTACGAGCAGTACTTC
>TRBJ2-1|few|TRBV15|TRBD2
CATSPRTSGSVNEQFF
TGTGCCACCAGCCCTCGGACTAGCGGGAGTGTCAATGAGCAGTTCTTC
>TRBJ2-1|.|TRBV15|.
CATSSLTRGELSYNEQFF
TGTGCCACCAGCAGCCTTACCAGGGGGGAACTCTCCTACAATGAGCAGTTCTTC
>TRBJ1-1|few|TRBV12-3/TRBV12-4|.
CASSYRGATEAFF
TGTGCCAGCAGTTATAGGGGGGCTACTGAAGCTTTCTTT
>TRBJ1-4|few|TRBV3-1|.
CASSQDLGAGKLFF
TGTGCCAGCAGCCAAGATCTCGGGGCAGGAAAACTGTTTTTT
>TRBJ2-3|few|TRBV5-5|.
CASSLAWDTQYF
TGTGCCAGCAGCTTGGCCTGGGATACGCAGTATTTT
>TRBJ1-1|.|TRBV7-9|.
CASSSGPTGAFF
TGTGCCAGCAGCTCCGGACCGACCGGGGCTTTCTTT